This T cell receptor (beta chain) was sequenced during a study of blood T cells in healthy people across ages. With a J-beta primer mix and a sample-barcoded 5' primer, a second PCR ran about 7 to 12 cycles. Every single cDNA molecule received a tag from a template-switch adaptor with 12 random nucleotides. One entry per CDR3 protein, called by TCRdb with MiXCR from the 5' RACE reads. The repertoire holds about 720,000 distinct CDR3 sequences, with roughly 25% as singletons. This CDR3 has 16 amino acids. Germline-derived CDR1 and CDR2 are MNHEY and SMNVEV (reference sequence). V was clipped by 4 bases and J by 8 bases; unmatched bases: 12. The data also belong to a second study, concerning T cells of mothers and their children. That paper adds: Addition of sample barcodes and 2-4 random nucleotides occurred through the M1S primer of the second PCR. Per mother, over 9 million TCR beta CDR3 reads were obtained; per child, about 3 million. Slightly higher, non-significant overlap characterized related mother-child pairs relative to unrelated pairs.

The sequenced sample consisted of blood. This rearrangement joins TRBV27 to TRBJ1-2, with 11 bases matching TRBD1. The receptor's source is a boy aged 5-17 years in good health. The chain's CDR3 is CASSSLGGQGVEGYTF. In nucleotides, the CDR3 is TGTGCCAGCAGTTCGCTGGGGGGACAGGGGGTTGAGGGCTACACCTTC.